The 13 T cell receptor beta chains in this list originate from one sample, sequenced in a study of shared clonotypes between healthy human individuals. Sequenced by immunoSEQ multiplex PCR; TCRdb stores in-frame clones only, minus some. The data show some 2.3 million clones, more than 80% seen once. Sequencing used naive CD4+ T cells from PBMCs. The sample's subset: CD45RA+ positively selected. The receptors originated from a man aged 18 to 30 in good health. Some clones in this sample may be carry-over from other donors' samples.

The rearrangement joins TRBV2 to TRBJ1-5; D not resolved. This CDR3 has 14 residues. The germline CDR1 and CDR2 sequences are SNHLY and FYNNEI. V dropped 6 bases and J dropped 0 bases, with 9 bases sitting between them. The CDR3 region has the DNA TGTGCCAGCAGCCGCGGTGGTAGCAATCAGCCCCAGCATTTT. It specifies CASSRGGSNQPQHF.

The V call is TRBV6-5, the J call TRBJ2-6; D is possibly TRBD1 (5 bases). Germline assignment: CDR1 MNHEY and CDR2 SVGAGI. This CDR3 has 16 residues. Between the trimmed V and J ends, which lost 2 bases and 0 bases, there was a span of 8 bases. CDR3 coding DNA: TGTGCCAGCAGTTACGGCAGGGCCTCTGGGGCCAACGTCCTGACTTTC. Residues: CASSYGRASGANVLTF.

As to this clone: Other DNA sequences of this sample code for an identical CDR3. V gene TRBV5-1 combines with J gene TRBJ1-1; 9 bases are shared with TRBD1. Germline lookup yields CDR1 SGHRS and CDR2 YFSETQ. This CDR3 has 15 amino acids. V lost 3 bases and J lost 2; bases outside the gene matches: 5. CDR3 in DNA: TGCGCCAGCAGCTCCGGACAGGGGCCCAACACTGAAGCTTTCTTT. It yields the protein CASSSGQGPNTEAFF.

To note about this clone: Distinct nucleotide sequences in the sample also encode this CDR3. This rearrangement joins TRBV18 to TRBJ2-3; D unresolved. This CDR3 has 14 amino acids. Germline V gene sequence: CDR1 KGHSH, CDR2 LQKENI. The V end was cut by 4 bases, the J end by 2 bases, with 10 bases between. CDR3: CASSLSDFTDTQYF. The DNA of the CDR3 is TGTGCCAGCTCACTGTCAGACTTCACAGATACGCAGTATTTT.

V gene TRBV28 combines with J gene TRBJ2-7; TRBD1 matches 9 bases. Germline CDR1 MDHEN, CDR2 SYDVKM. After removal of 1 base from V and 3 bases from J, the junction contained 4 bases not matched to a gene. CDR3 length equals 15 residues. The CDR3 DNA is TGTGCCAGCAGTTTATACCTGACAGGGGGCTACGAGCAGTACTTC. It codes for CASSLYLTGGYEQYF.

V usage is TRBV28 and J usage is TRBJ2-1; 8 nucleotides match TRBD2. Losses at the gene ends were 7 bases for V and 8 bases for J; bases not matched to a gene: 16. Germline-derived CDR1 and CDR2 are MDHEN and SYDVKM. The CDR3 runs to 16 residues. The CDR3 is CASTTTRGLDGDEQFF. The CDR3 nucleotides read TGTGCCAGCACCACCACCAGGGGACTAGACGGGGATGAGCAGTTCTTC.

This clone was recorded once. This chain connects TRBV28 to TRBJ2-2; D ambiguous. Between the trimmed V and J ends, which lost 6 bases and 2 bases, there was a span of 13 bases. Germline V CDR1 and CDR2: MDHEN, SYDVKM. The CDR3 sequence is 15 residues long. CDR3 nucleotides: TGTGCCAGCAGCCTGACAAGTTCAAACACCGGGGAGCTGTTTTTT. Encoded protein: CASSLTSSNTGELFF.

CDR3 in DNA: TGTGCCAGCAGCCAAACCCCCCAGGGCGCTGAAGCTTTCTTT. This sequence encodes CASSQTPQGAEAFF. The chain employs TRBV6-1 and TRBJ1-1; possible D gene TRBD1, 5 bases. V was cut by 6 bases and J by 6 bases, with 17 bases left in between. Germline CDR1 MNHNS, CDR2 SASEGT. The length of the CDR3 is 14 residues.

V gene TRBV7-2 combines with J gene TRBJ1-2; D remains unclear. Germline CDR1 is SGHTA and CDR2 is FQGNSA. V gave up 4 bases and J gave up 5 bases, with 17 bases separating them. The CDR3 contains 15 residues. This CDR3 is CASSYHGVGKYGYTF. CDR3 DNA sequence: TGTGCCAGCAGCTACCATGGGGTGGGGAAATATGGCTACACCTTC.

This sequence joins TRBV7-2 and TRBJ1-1; TRBD1 is a possible D gene (5 bases). CDR1 is SGHTA and CDR2 is FQGNSA in the germline V gene. V lost 2 bases and J 1 base, leaving 11 bases between the germline ends. The CDR3 spans 15 residues. CDR3 nucleotides: TGTGCCAGCAGCTTATTCAGGGCCGCGAACACTGAAGCTTTCTTT. Encoded protein: CASSLFRAANTEAFF. The variable domain in full, with the rest retrieved from reference TRBV7-2 and TRBJ1-1, is GAGVSQSPSNKVTEKGKDVELRCDPISGHTALYWYRQSLGQGLEFLIYFQGNSAPDKSGLPSDRFSAERTGGSVSTLTIQRTQQEDSAVYLCASSLFRAANTEAFFGQGTRLTVV.

This clone was seen once. The gene calls are TRBV7-9 and TRBJ2-7; D remains ambiguous. Looked up from germline, CDR1 is SEHNR and CDR2 is FQNEAQ (reference sequence). V was pared by 6 bases and J by 0 bases, with 18 bases between. The CDR3 runs to 16 residues. The CDR3 DNA sequence: TGTGCCAGCAGTAAGGACGTCCCGAGGAGCTCCTACGAGCAGTACTTC. Translation: CASSKDVPRSSYEQYF.

This chain joins TRBV10-1 and TRBJ1-6, with D uncertain. Germline assignment: CDR1 WNHNN and CDR2 SYGVQD (reference sequence). There are 16 residues in the CDR3. Trimming removed 6 bases at V and 0 bases at J, with 12 bases between. CDR3 sequence: CASRSILSSYNSPLHF. In DNA, the CDR3 is TGCGCCAGCAGGAGTATTCTGAGCTCCTATAATTCACCCCTCCACTTT.

The rearrangement uses TRBV2 and TRBJ2-3; D is perhaps TRBD1 (6 bases). The CDR3 loop spans 15 amino acids. V dropped 6 bases and J dropped 3 bases, with 16 bases sitting between them. The germline gives CDR1 SNHLY, CDR2 FYNNEI. The CDR3 bases are TGTGCCAGCAGCGTTCGACAGGTTCGGACAGATACGCAGTATTTT. Translated, it gives CASSVRQVRTDTQYF.